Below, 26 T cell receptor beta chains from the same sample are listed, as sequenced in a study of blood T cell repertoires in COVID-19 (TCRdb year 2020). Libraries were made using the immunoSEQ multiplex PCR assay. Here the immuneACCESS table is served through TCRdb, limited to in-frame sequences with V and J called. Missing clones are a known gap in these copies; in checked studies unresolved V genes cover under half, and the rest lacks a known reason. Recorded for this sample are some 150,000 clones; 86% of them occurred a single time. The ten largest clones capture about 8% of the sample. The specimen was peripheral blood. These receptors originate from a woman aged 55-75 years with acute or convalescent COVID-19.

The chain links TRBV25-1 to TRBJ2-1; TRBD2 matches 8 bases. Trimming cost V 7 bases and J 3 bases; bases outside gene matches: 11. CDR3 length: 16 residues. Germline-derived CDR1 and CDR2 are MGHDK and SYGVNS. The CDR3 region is CASTGSGTSGYNEQFF. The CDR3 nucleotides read TGTGCCAGCACTGGATCCGGGACTAGTGGCTACAATGAGCAGTTCTTC.

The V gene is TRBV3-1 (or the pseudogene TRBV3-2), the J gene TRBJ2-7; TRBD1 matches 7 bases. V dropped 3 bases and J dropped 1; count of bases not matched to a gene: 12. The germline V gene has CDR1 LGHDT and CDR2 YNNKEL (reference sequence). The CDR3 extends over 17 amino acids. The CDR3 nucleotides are TGTGCCAGCAGCCATCGTCCCGGGACAGAATATTCCTACGAGCAGTACTTC. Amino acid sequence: CASSHRPGTEYSYEQYF.

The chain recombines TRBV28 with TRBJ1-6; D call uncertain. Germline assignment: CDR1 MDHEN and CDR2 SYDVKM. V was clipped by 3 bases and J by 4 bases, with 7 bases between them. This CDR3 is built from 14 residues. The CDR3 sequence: CASSFKEYNSPLHF. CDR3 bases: TGTGCCAGCAGTTTTAAGGAGTATAATTCACCCCTCCACTTT.

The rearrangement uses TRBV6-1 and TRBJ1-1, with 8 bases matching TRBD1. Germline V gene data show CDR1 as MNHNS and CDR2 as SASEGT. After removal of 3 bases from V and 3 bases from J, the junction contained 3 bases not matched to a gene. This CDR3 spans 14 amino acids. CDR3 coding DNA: TGTGCCAGCAGTGAGCCGGGACAGGACACTGAAGCTTTCTTT. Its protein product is CASSEPGQDTEAFF.

CDR3 sequence (DNA): TGTGCCAGCAGCTTGCAGCCGGGTACGGGAACCGGGGAGCTGTTTTTT. Translated: CASSLQPGTGTGELFF. This chain connects TRBV5-8 to TRBJ2-2, with a possible D match to TRBD2 (5 bases). The CDR3 contains 16 residues. V gave up 1 base and J gave up 5 bases, with 15 bases separating them. CDR1 and CDR2 from the germline V gene are SGHTS and YDEGEE.

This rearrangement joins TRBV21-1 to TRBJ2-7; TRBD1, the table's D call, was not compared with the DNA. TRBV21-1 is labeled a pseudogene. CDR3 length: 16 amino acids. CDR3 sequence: CASSKLATGEPYEQYF. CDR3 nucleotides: TGTGCCAGCAGCAAACTGGCGACAGGGGAACCCTACGAGCAGTACTTC.

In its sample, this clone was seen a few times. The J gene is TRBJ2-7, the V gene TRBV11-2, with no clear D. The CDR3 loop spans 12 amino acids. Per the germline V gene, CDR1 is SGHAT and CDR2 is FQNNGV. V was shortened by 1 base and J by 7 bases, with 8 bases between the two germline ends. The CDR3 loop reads CASSLGVWEQYF. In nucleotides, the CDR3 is TGTGCCAGCAGCTTAGGCGTATGGGAGCAGTACTTC.

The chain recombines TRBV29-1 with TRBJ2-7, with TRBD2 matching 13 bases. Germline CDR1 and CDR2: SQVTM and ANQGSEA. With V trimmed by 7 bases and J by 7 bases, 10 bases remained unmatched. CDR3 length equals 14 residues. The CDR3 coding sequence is TGCAGCGCCGCCGGGACTAGCGGGGCAGAAGAGCAGTACTTC. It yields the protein CSAAGTSGAEEQYF.

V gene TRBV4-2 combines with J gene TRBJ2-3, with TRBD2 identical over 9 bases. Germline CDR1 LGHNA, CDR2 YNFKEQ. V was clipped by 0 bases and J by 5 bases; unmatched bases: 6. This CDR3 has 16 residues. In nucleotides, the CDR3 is TGTGCCAGCAGCCAAGATAGGGCGGGGGGGATAGATACGCAGTATTTT. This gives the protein CASSQDRAGGIDTQYF.

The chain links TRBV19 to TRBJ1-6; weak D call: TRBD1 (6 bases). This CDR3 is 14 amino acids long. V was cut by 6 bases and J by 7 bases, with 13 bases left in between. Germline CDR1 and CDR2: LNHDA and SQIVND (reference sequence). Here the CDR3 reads CASRLQGRNSPLHF. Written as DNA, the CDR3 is TGTGCCAGTAGGCTACAGGGTCGGAATTCACCCCTCCACTTT.

The chain's CDR3 is CASSQGPTGNEQYF. The CDR3 region has the DNA TGTGCCAGCAGCCAAGGGCCGACAGGGAACGAGCAGTACTTC. V and J are TRBV11-3 and TRBJ2-7, with 7 bases lining up with TRBD1. V gave up 5 bases and J gave up 5 bases; unmatched junction bases: 9. Germline V gene lookup returns CDR1 SGHNT and CDR2 YENEEA. The CDR3 runs to 14 residues.

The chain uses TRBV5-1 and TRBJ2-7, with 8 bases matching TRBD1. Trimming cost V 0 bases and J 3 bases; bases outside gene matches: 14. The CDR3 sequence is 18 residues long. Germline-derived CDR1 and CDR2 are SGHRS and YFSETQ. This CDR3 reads CASSLAPNSGTGVYEQYF. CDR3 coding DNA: TGCGCCAGCAGCTTGGCCCCGAACTCCGGGACAGGAGTCTACGAGCAGTACTTC.

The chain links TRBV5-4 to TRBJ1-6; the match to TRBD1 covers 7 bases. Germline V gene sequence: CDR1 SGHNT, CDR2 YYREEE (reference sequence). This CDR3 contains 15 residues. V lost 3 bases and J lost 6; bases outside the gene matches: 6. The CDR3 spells CASSWGAGGNSPLHF. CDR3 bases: TGTGCCAGCAGCTGGGGGGCAGGGGGTAATTCACCCCTCCACTTT.

The CDR3 loop reads CASSSDRASNQPQHF. CDR3 sequence (DNA): TGTGCCAGCAGCAGTGACAGGGCGAGCAATCAGCCCCAGCATTTT. The chain carries TRBV2 and TRBJ1-5, with 7 positions matching TRBD1. The germline gives CDR1 SNHLY, CDR2 FYNNEI. Trimming removed 6 bases from V and 1 base from J; junction bases left unmatched: 6. This CDR3 contains 15 residues.

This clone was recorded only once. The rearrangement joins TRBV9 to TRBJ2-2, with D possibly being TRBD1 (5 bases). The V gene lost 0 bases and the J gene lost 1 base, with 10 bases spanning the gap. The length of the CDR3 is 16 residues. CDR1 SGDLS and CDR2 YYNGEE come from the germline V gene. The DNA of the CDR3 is TGTGCCAGCAGCGTAGGGGGAAGGGGGAACACCGGGGAGCTGTTTTTT. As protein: CASSVGGRGNTGELFF. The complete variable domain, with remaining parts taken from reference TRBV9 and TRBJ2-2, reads DSGVTQTPKHLITATGQRVTLRCSPRSGDLSVYWYQQSLDQGLQFLIQYYNGEERAKGNILERFSAQQFPDLHSELNLSSLELGDSALYFCASSVGGRGNTGELFFGEGSRLTVL.

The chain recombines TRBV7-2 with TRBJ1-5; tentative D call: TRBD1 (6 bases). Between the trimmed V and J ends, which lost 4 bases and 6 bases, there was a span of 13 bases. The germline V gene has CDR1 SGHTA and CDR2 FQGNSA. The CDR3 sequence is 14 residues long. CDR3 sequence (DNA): TGTGCCAGCAGCTGGACCGGGACACCTCAGCCCCAGCATTTT. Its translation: CASSWTGTPQPQHF.

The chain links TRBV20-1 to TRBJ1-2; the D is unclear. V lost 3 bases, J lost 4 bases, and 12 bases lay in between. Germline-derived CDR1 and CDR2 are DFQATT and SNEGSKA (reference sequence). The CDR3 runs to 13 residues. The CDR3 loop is CSASPGKVYGYTF. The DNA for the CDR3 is TGCAGTGCTAGTCCCGGGAAGGTCTATGGCTACACCTTC.

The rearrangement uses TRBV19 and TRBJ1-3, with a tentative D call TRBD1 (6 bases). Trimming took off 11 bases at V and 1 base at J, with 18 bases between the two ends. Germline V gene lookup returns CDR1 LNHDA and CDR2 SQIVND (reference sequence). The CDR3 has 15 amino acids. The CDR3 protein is CAVRRQANSGNTIYF. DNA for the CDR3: TGTGCCGTTCGTCGACAGGCCAATTCTGGAAACACCATATATTTT.

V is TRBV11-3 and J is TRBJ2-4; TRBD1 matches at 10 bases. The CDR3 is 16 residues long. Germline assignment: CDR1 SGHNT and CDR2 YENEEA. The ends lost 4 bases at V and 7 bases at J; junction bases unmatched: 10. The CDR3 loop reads CASSSGQGGVGNIQYF. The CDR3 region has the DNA TGTGCCAGCAGCTCCGGACAGGGGGGAGTAGGGAACATTCAGTACTTC.

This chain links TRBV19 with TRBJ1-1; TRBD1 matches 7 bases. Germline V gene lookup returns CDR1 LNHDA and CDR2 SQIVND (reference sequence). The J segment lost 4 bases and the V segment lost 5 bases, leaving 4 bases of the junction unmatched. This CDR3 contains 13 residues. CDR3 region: CASSRGQSTEAFF. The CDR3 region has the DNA TGTGCCAGTAGTCGGGGACAGTCCACTGAAGCTTTCTTT.

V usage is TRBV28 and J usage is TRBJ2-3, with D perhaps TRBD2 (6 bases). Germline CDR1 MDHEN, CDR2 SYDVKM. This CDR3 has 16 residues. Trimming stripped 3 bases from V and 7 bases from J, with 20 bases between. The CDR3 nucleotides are TGTGCCAGCAGTTTTTCCCCGGGACTCCCCTCATATACGCAGTATTTT. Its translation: CASSFSPGLPSYTQYF.

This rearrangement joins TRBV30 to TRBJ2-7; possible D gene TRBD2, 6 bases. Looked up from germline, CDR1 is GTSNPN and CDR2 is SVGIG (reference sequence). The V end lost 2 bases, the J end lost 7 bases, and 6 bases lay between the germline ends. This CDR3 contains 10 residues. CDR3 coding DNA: TGTGCCTGGAGTCGGGGGGAGCAGTACTTC. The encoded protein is CAWSRGEQYF.

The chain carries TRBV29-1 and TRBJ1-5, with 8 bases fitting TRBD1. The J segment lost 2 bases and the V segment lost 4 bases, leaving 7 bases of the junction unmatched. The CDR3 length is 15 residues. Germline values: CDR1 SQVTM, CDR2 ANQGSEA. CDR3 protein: CSVVQGAMGNQPQHF. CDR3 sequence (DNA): TGCAGCGTTGTGCAGGGGGCGATGGGCAATCAGCCCCAGCATTTT.

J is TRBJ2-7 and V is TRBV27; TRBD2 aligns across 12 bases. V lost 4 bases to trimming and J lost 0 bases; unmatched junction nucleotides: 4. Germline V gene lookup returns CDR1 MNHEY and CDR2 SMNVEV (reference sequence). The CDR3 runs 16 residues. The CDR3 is CASSSGLAGYSYEQYF. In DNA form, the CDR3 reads TGTGCCAGCAGTTCGGGACTAGCGGGTTACTCCTACGAGCAGTACTTC.

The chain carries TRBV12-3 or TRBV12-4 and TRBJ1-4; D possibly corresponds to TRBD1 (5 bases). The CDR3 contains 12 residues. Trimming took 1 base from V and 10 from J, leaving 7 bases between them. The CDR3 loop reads CASSLDRGKLFF. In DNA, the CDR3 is TGTGCCAGCAGTTTAGATAGGGGAAAACTGTTTTTT.

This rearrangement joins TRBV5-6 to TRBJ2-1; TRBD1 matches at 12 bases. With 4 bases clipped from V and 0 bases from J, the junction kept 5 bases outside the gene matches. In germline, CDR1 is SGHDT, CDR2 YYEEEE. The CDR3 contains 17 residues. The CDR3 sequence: CASSVPGQGASYNEQFF. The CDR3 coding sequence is TGTGCCAGCAGCGTCCCGGGACAGGGGGCCTCCTACAATGAGCAGTTCTTC.